The clone carrying this T cell receptor beta chain turned up a few times. Its antigen is undetermined. This entry comes from a study of T-cell memory formation after mild COVID-19. Study-level points and caveats: Memory cells collected pre-infection included some clones that later responded, suggesting cross-reactive memory joined.

MiXCR, run by TCRdb on the 5' RACE reads, gives a single entry per CDR3 protein. The sample consists of 190,000 or so distinct CDR3 sequences, 8% to 11% of them appearing once. Germline lookup yields CDR1 SGHRS and CDR2 YFSETQ. The CDR3 spans 15 residues. Deletions cut 4 bases from V and 0 bases from J, with 11 bases between. The receptor was derived from a man in his late teens or twenties who had mild COVID-19 (a few samples of this study predate the infection). Cell type and time point are not known. This sequence joins TRBV5-1 and TRBJ1-3; no reliable D call. Source material: PBMCs or a T cell subset sorted from them (not recorded which). This chain's CDR3 is CASSTGGNSGNTIYF. CDR3 DNA sequence: TGCGCCAGCAGCACCGGAGGAAACTCTGGAAACACCATATATTTT.